Included here is one T cell receptor (beta chain) sequence, with context. This clonotype has only a few counts. Its antigen is unknown. No quality values exist for individual bases; no much larger clone is one base distant. CDR1 and CDR2 are drawn from the germline V gene (reference sequence): DFQATT, SNEGSKA. The CDR3 contains 14 residues, cysteine and phenylalanine counted. Only the CDR3 part of the read is kept: 42 bases, read in frame from the first base. The sample belongs to a study of CD8 T cells in ankylosing spondylitis (dated by TCRdb to the late 2010s). Turning to the overall study: To find TCR variants linked to disease, the study profiled T cell receptor beta repertoires in ankylosing spondylitis patients and healthy donors. The full study cohort was made up of roughly 25 ankylosing spondylitis patients and about a hundred healthy donors. Peripheral blood was sampled, and synovial fluid was also collected from ankylosing spondylitis patients.

The instrument given in TCRdb is Illumina HiSeq 2500. Quantitative 5'-RACE with molecular barcodes was the method used to prepare the TCR beta libraries. For the original study's pipeline: A new computational method, built on a probabilistic model of VDJ rearrangement, was used to identify disease-linked TCR variants. TCRdb's own reprocessing of the public reads used fastp at Q25 and MiXCR and kept productive beta chains. A single entry per CDR3 protein holds the most common genes and DNA from its merged rows. These V and J calls are TCRdb output, not the study's own analysis. In all, the sample holds about 840,000 distinct CDR3 sequences, and about 12% of those were seen once. The ten largest make up 0.45% to 0.6% of the sample. The investigation overall reported the following: Some motif variants had previously been reported in the synovial fluid and blood of reactive arthritis patients, which suggests shared mechanisms of disease initiation. Significant enrichment of the disease-linked clones was reported in matched synovial fluid samples from ankylosing spondylitis patients. A TCR beta motif made up of several highly homologous amino acid variants appeared to be characteristic of blood from ankylosing spondylitis patients. In peripheral blood, the disease-linked clones were found at relatively low frequencies and had a CD8+ phenotype.

The V and J segments used are TRBV20-1 and TRBJ2-1; 9 bases in the middle match TRBD2. The specimen sequenced was blood, either unsorted or a sorted T cell fraction (not recorded which). This TCR came from a male donor with ankylosing spondylitis. The DNA is TGCAGCGTTAGCGGGAGCCCCGTAGGTAATGAGCAGTTCTTC. This is translated as CSVSGSPVGNEQFF.